This entry lists 22 T cell receptor beta chains sequenced from one sample in a study of shared clonotypes between healthy human individuals. Profiled with immunoSEQ multiplex PCR; TCRdb holds only in-frame clones, not every one. The sample has some 1.1 million clones, approximately 75% seen once. Sequences were obtained from memory CD4+ T cells from PBMCs. Subset described: CD45RA-negative fraction. These receptors were taken from a man younger than 30 in good health. Some clones in this sample may be carry-over from other donors' samples.

The V and J genes are TRBV18 and TRBJ1-5; TRBD1 matches at 9 bases. Germline CDR1 KGHSH, CDR2 LQKENI. This CDR3 comprises 15 residues. J gave up 6 bases and V 5 bases, and 8 bases lay outside the gene matches. CDR3: CASSEQGALGQPQHF. DNA of the CDR3: TGTGCCAGCTCAGAACAGGGGGCGTTAGGTCAGCCCCAGCATTTT. Full variable domain (missing parts from reference TRBV18 and TRBJ1-5): NAGVMQNPRHLVRRRGQEARLRCSPMKGHSHVYWYRQLPEEGLKFMVYLQKENIIDESGMPKERFSAEFPKEGPSILRIQQVVRGDSAAYFCASSEQGALGQPQHFGDGTRLSIL.

The chain links TRBV5-4 to TRBJ2-3; D unresolved. Deletions cut 3 bases from V and 2 bases from J, with 10 bases between. Germline assignment: CDR1 SGHNT and CDR2 YYREEE (reference sequence). The CDR3 spans 14 residues. In DNA form, the CDR3 reads TGTGCCAGCAGCTCCCAAGGGATCACAGATACGCAGTATTTT. Amino acid sequence: CASSSQGITDTQYF.

This chain links TRBV7-6 with TRBJ1-3; no clear D. Looked up from germline, CDR1 is SGHVS and CDR2 is FNYEAQ. The CDR3 consists of 15 residues. The V gene lost 4 bases and the J gene lost 0 bases, with 10 bases spanning the gap. CDR3 loop: CASSSLAGSGNTIYF. The DNA of the CDR3 is TGTGCCAGCAGCTCCCTTGCTGGCTCTGGAAACACCATATATTTT.

A word on this clone: Since a far larger clone is one base different, this is likely a read error. Other DNA sequences from this sample encode an identical CDR3 as well. The chain uses TRBV9 and TRBJ1-1; D possibly corresponds to TRBD1 (5 bases). The CDR3 is 13 residues long. From germline, CDR1 is SGDLS and CDR2 YYNGEE. CDR3 nucleotides: TGCGCCAGCAGCAAGGGGATGAACACTGAAGCTTTCTTT. Its translation is CASSKGMNTEAFF.

The chain recombines TRBV5-4 with TRBJ2-5, with TRBD2 matching 7 bases. CDR1 and CDR2 (germline): SGHNT, YYREEE (reference sequence). V trimming: 4 bases; J trimming: 2 bases; junction bases outside the gene matches: 11. The CDR3 extends over 16 amino acids. The CDR3 sequence is CASSDVLLAEQETQYF. The CDR3 DNA reads as TGTGCCAGCAGCGACGTCCTTCTAGCGGAGCAAGAGACCCAGTACTTC. The full variable domain, with the rest looked up from reference TRBV5-4 and TRBJ2-5, is ETGVTQSPTHLIKTRGQQVTLRCSSQSGHNTVSWYQQALGQGPQFIFQYYREEENGRGNFPPRFSGLQFPNYSSELNVNALELDDSALYLCASSDVLLAEQETQYFGPGTRLLVL.

This clone was seen a handful of times. The genes are TRBV28 and TRBJ2-2; TRBD1 is a possible D gene (6 bases). Between the trimmed V and J ends, which lost 7 bases and 4 bases, there was a span of 7 bases. The CDR3 covers 12 residues. CDR1 MDHEN and CDR2 SYDVKM come from the germline V gene. This CDR3 is CASTGATGELFF. The CDR3 DNA is TGTGCCAGCACAGGGGCCACCGGGGAGCTGTTTTTT.

This chain joins TRBV2 and TRBJ2-4; 16 nucleotides agree with TRBD2. Trimming removed 6 bases from V and 7 bases from J; junction bases left unmatched: 6. CDR3 length: 16 residues. Germline CDR1 and CDR2: SNHLY and FYNNEI. CDR3 loop: CASRPGLAGGPNIQYF. The CDR3 coding sequence is TGTGCCAGCAGACCGGGACTAGCGGGAGGGCCGAACATTCAGTACTTC.

This clone was recorded a few times. The chain uses TRBV28 and TRBJ1-5; D unclear. The germline V gene encodes CDR1 MDHEN and CDR2 SYDVKM. V gave up 3 bases and J gave up 0 bases, with 9 bases separating them. This CDR3 has 15 amino acids. Written as DNA, the CDR3 is TGTGCCAGCAGTTTGGTCGGGTTTAGCAATCAGCCCCAGCATTTT. Translation: CASSLVGFSNQPQHF.

The rearrangement uses TRBV7-9 and TRBJ2-7; 15 nucleotides match TRBD2. Germline CDR1 SEHNR, CDR2 FQNEAQ (reference sequence). The CDR3 is made up of 18 amino acids. The ends lost 3 bases at V and 0 bases at J; junction bases unmatched: 6. As DNA, the CDR3 is TGTGCCAGCAGCTTGGGACTAGCGGGAGGAACAGGCTCCTACGAGCAGTACTTC. Protein sequence: CASSLGLAGGTGSYEQYF. Together with reference TRBV7-9 and TRBJ2-7, the CDR3 gives the full variable domain: DTGVSQNPRHKITKRGQNVTFRCDPISEHNRLYWYRQTLGQGPEFLTYFQNEAQLEKSRLLSDRFSAERPKGSFSTLEIQRTEQGDSAMYLCASSLGLAGGTGSYEQYFGPGTRLTVT.

The chain is built from TRBV7-9 and TRBJ2-7; the match to TRBD2 covers 8 bases. J was trimmed by 3 bases and V by 2 bases; bases with no gene match: 6. Germline values: CDR1 SEHNR, CDR2 FQNEAQ (reference sequence). The CDR3 length is 15 residues. This chain's CDR3 is CASSLSRSGVYEQYF. In DNA, the CDR3 is TGTGCCAGCAGCTTATCACGTAGCGGGGTCTACGAGCAGTACTTC.

This clone was recorded a few times. CDR3 residues: CTSSQDRGGYTF. CDR3 bases: TGCACCAGCAGCCAAGATCGGGGTGGCTACACCTTC. V usage is TRBV1 and J usage is TRBJ1-2. TRBV1 is noted as a pseudogene. CDR3 length: 12 residues.

The chain carries TRBV7-2 and TRBJ2-5, with TRBD2 matching 8 bases. CDR3 length equals 16 residues. The J segment lost 6 bases and the V segment lost 4 bases, leaving 13 bases of the junction unmatched. Germline CDR1 SGHTA, CDR2 FQGNSA. For the CDR3, the DNA is TGTGCCAGCAGCTCGTCCACACTAGCGGCCGGGCAGACCCAGTACTTC. Translation gives CASSSSTLAAGQTQYF.

In its sample, this clone was seen once. This chain links TRBV2 with TRBJ2-4, with 8 bases lining up with TRBD2. V gave up 6 bases and J gave up 5 bases; unmatched junction bases: 0. This CDR3 has 12 residues. The germline V gene encodes CDR1 SNHLY and CDR2 FYNNEI. CDR3 sequence reads: CASRGLENIQYF. The CDR3 nucleotides are TGTGCCAGCAGGGGACTAGAAAACATTCAGTACTTC.

As regards this clone: With a much larger clone just one base away, this may be a read error. Other DNA sequences in this specimen translate into the identical CDR3. The chain has TRBV2 and TRBJ2-1; D is ambiguous. The CDR3 has 11 amino acids. With 4 bases removed from V and 6 bases from J, the gap between germline ends came to 4 bases. Germline V gives CDR1 SNHLY, CDR2 FYNNEI. CDR3 sequence reads: CASSAFNEQFF. CDR3 DNA sequence: TGTGCCAGCAGTGCGTTCAATGAGCAGTTCTTC.

The rearrangement uses TRBV5-3 and TRBJ1-2; no firm D call. TRBV5-3 is identified as an open reading frame with a role that is uncertain. The V gene lost 4 bases and the J gene lost 1 base, with 11 bases spanning the gap. The CDR3 is made up of 14 amino acids. This chain's CDR3 is CARSQRRSNYGYTF. The CDR3 region has the DNA TGTGCCAGAAGCCAGAGAAGGAGTAACTATGGCTACACCTTC.

V gene TRBV9 combines with J gene TRBJ1-1, with D maybe TRBD1 (5 bases). The CDR3 is made up of 17 amino acids. Trimming removed 4 bases from V and 0 bases from J, with 19 bases in between. The V gene's germline CDR1 is SGDLS and CDR2 YYNGEE. The CDR3 bases are TGTGCCAGCAGCCCACGGACCGGGGCCCTACTGAACACTGAAGCTTTCTTT. Its protein product is CASSPRTGALLNTEAFF.

The rearrangement links TRBV11-2 to TRBJ2-3; TRBD1 aligns across 9 bases. The DNA end favors TRBJ2-1, so the J call may be wrong. There are 16 residues in the CDR3. CDR1 is SGHAT, CDR2 FQNNGV, per germline. CDR3 in DNA: TGTGCCAGCAGCTCCGACAGGGGGAGGGTGAGAAATGAGCAGTTCTTC. Its translation is CASSSDRGRVRNEQFF.

The rearrangement links TRBV7-6 to TRBJ2-3; TRBD2 aligns across 9 bases. CDR3 length equals 16 residues. Germline CDR1 reads SGHVS; CDR2 reads FNYEAQ. V trimming: 3 bases; J trimming: 4 bases; junction bases outside the gene matches: 8. The CDR3 DNA reads as TGTGCCAGCAGCTTTCTGGCGGGAGGGCCCCCAGATACGCAGTATTTT. As protein: CASSFLAGGPPDTQYF.

This clone was seen only once. This rearrangement joins TRBV4-2 to TRBJ2-3; 7 bases fit TRBD2. CDR3 length: 16 amino acids. Germline CDR1 is LGHNA and CDR2 is YNFKEQ. V shed 1 base, J shed 7 bases, and the junction held 11 bases outside the gene matches. This CDR3 is CASSQGIASSGHTQYF. CDR3 DNA sequence: TGTGCCAGCAGCCAAGGGATTGCGTCTAGCGGTCATACGCAGTATTTT.

This sequence joins TRBV27 and TRBJ1-4, with a possible D match to TRBD1 (6 bases). CDR3 length equals 15 residues. V lost 6 bases, J lost 4 bases, and 15 bases lay in between. Looked up from germline, CDR1 is MNHEY and CDR2 is SMNVEV (reference sequence). The chain's CDR3 is CASSPRGAGNEKLFF. Written as DNA, the CDR3 is TGTGCCAGCAGCCCAAGGGGGGCGGGTAATGAAAAACTGTTTTTT.

The rearrangement joins TRBV27 to TRBJ2-3; TRBD1 agrees at 8 bases. CDR1 and CDR2 from the germline V gene are MNHEY and SMNVEV (reference sequence). CDR3 length equals 12 residues. V shed 8 bases, J shed 3 bases, and the junction held 1 base outside the gene matches. Written as DNA, the CDR3 is TGTGCCAGCGGGGACAGGACAGATACGCAGTATTTT. Protein: CASGDRTDTQYF.

The chain couples TRBV15 to TRBJ1-1; D gene ambiguous. The V end lost 0 bases, the J end lost 1 base, and 6 bases lay between the germline ends. From germline, CDR1 is LNHNV and CDR2 YYDKDF (reference sequence). The CDR3 spans 14 residues. CDR3 region: CATSRDLQNTEAFF. In DNA, the CDR3 is TGTGCCACCAGCAGAGATCTCCAGAACACTGAAGCTTTCTTT.